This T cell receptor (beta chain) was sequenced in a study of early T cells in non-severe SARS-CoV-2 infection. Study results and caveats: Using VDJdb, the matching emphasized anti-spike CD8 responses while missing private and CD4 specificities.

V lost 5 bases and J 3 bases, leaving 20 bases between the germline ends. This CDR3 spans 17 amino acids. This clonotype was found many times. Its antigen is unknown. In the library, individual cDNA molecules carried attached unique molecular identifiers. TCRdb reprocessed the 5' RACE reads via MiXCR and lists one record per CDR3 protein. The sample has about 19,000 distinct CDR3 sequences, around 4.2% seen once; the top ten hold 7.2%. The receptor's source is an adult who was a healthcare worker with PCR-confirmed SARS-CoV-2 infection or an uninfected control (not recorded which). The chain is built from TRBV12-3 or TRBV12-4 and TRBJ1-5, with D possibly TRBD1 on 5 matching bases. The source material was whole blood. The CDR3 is CASSPVLGARINQPQHF. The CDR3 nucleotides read TGTGCCAGCAGTCCCGTTCTAGGGGCCAGGATCAATCAGCCCCAGCATTTT.